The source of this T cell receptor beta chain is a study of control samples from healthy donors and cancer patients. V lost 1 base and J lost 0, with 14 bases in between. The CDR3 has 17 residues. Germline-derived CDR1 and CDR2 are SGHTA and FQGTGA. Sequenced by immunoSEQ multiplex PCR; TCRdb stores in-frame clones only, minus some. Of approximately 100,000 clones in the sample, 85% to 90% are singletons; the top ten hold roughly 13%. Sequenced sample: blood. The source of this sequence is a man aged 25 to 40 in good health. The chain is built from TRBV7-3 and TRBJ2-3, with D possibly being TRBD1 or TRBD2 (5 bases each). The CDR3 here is CASSLKGGTESTDTQYF. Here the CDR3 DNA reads TGTGCCAGCAGCTTAAAAGGTGGGACGGAAAGCACAGATACGCAGTATTTT.